These 2 T cell receptor beta chains originate from one sample sequenced in a study of T cell responses to AZD1222 COVID-19 vaccine (dated by TCRdb to 2020 to 2023). Libraries were constructed by the immunoSEQ multiplex PCR assay. The table comes from immuneACCESS by way of TCRdb, which keeps in-frame sequences with V and J called. Part of the clones is missing from these tables; in studies checked, under half for an unresolved V gene and the rest for unknown reasons. The sample records under 200,000 clones, approximately 90% of which are singletons. More than 1.3% of the sample lies in the top ten. The sample's time point label, in plain terms: baseline before first vaccination. The specimen comprised peripheral blood, sampled on day 0 of AZD1222 vaccination. These receptors were taken from an adult in good health.

This chain uses TRBV12-3 or TRBV12-4 with TRBJ2-3, with D unclear. Trimming removed 5 bases from V and 6 bases from J, with 12 bases in between. This CDR3 contains 13 residues. The CDR3 sequence is CASSPAQGDTQYF. The CDR3, as DNA: TGTGCCAGCAGTCCTGCCCAAGGGGATACGCAGTATTTT.

This clone has a handful of counts. This chain links TRBV18 with TRBJ1-3; tentative D call: TRBD1 (6 bases). Germline V gene data show CDR1 as KGHSH and CDR2 as LQKENI. Trimming removed 6 bases at V and 1 base at J, with 10 bases between. The CDR3 has 14 amino acids. The CDR3 DNA sequence: TGTGCCAGCTCCTACACAGGGTCTGGAAACACCATATATTTT. The encoded protein is CASSYTGSGNTIYF.